These 6 T cell receptor beta chains originate from one sample sequenced in a study of blood T cells in healthy people across ages. A sample-barcoded 5' primer and a J-beta primer mix were used in a second PCR of about 6 to 12 cycles. TCRdb reanalysed the 5' RACE reads using MiXCR and keeps one entry per CDR3 protein. The sample comprises about 1,500,000 distinct CDR3 sequences, about 40% of which are singletons, and roughly 7.9% rests with the top ten. Sequencing used blood. All receptors derive from a woman aged 18-35 years in good health.

The chain links TRBV7-9 to TRBJ2-7; 13 bases match TRBD2. Germline CDR1 SEHNR, CDR2 FQNEAQ (reference sequence). Trimming took 5 bases from V and 7 from J; bases not matched to a gene: 17. The CDR3 contains 18 residues. In DNA form, the CDR3 reads TGTGCCAGCAGCCATGGACTAGCGGGGGACTACTCCTACAATGAGCAGTACTTC. Protein: CASSHGLAGDYSYNEQYF.

This chain connects TRBV4-2 to TRBJ2-2, with D perhaps TRBD2 (6 bases). The CDR3 runs to 15 residues. Trimming cost V 1 base and J 4 bases, with 10 bases left between them. Germline V gene sequence: CDR1 LGHNA, CDR2 YNFKEQ. The CDR3 region has the DNA TGTGCCAGCAGCCAAGGGGGACTTATCACCGGGGAGCTGTTTTTT. Translation: CASSQGGLITGELFF.

The gene calls are TRBV3-1 and TRBJ2-7; D not resolved. CDR1 is LGHDT and CDR2 is YNNKEL in the germline V gene (reference sequence). The CDR3 runs 11 residues. V shed 6 bases and J shed 7 bases, with 10 bases lying between them. CDR3 sequence reads: CASSYSQEQYF. The CDR3 bases are TGTGCCAGCAGTTACTCTCAAGAGCAGTACTTC.

This chain uses TRBV27 with TRBJ2-3; perhaps TRBD2 as D (6 bases). CDR1 MNHEY and CDR2 SMNVEV come from the germline V gene (reference sequence). The CDR3 length is 16 residues. V gave up 1 base and J gave up 1 base, with 12 bases separating them. CDR3 sequence (DNA): TGTGCCAGCAGTTTATGGGCTAGCGCCCGCACAGATACGCAGTATTTT. It encodes CASSLWASARTDTQYF.

This clonotype has a single count. The chain couples TRBV20-1 to TRBJ2-2, with D possibly TRBD1 on 5 matching bases. Germline CDR1 reads DFQATT; CDR2 reads SNEGSKA (reference sequence). The CDR3 has 14 amino acids. Between the trimmed V and J ends, which lost 0 bases and 6 bases, there was a span of 11 bases. The CDR3 nucleotides read TGCAGTGCTAGAGATCTGGCAGGGCCCGGGGAGCTGTTTTTT. This gives the protein CSARDLAGPGELFF.

The CDR3 here is CATSVGDPYEQYF. DNA for the CDR3: TGTGCCACCAGTGTAGGAGATCCCTATGAGCAGTACTTC. V is TRBV24-1 and J is TRBJ2-5; no definite D call. The CDR3 has 13 residues. V lost 5 bases and J lost 11, with 17 bases in between. Germline loops: CDR1 KGHDR, CDR2 SFDVKD.